The next 25 T cell receptor beta chains were all read from a single sample in a study of control samples from healthy donors and cancer patients. This table comes from immunoSEQ multiplex PCR, and its TCRdb copy is limited to in-frame clones, with some not included. This sample has 100,000 to 150,000 clones, with roughly 92% found just once. Input material: blood. These receptors were taken from a man aged 18 to 29 in good health.

The V call is TRBV25-1, the J call TRBJ2-7; D gene unclear. Trimming removed 4 bases at V and 3 bases at J, with 4 bases between. This CDR3 has 11 residues. Per the germline V gene, CDR1 is MGHDK and CDR2 is SYGVNS. The CDR3, as DNA: TGTGCCAGCAGTGGAATCTACGAGCAGTACTTC. It encodes CASSGIYEQYF.

The J gene is TRBJ2-7, the V gene TRBV5-1; 10 bases map to TRBD1. The CDR3 spans 14 residues. With 5 bases clipped from V and 6 bases from J, the junction kept 8 bases outside the gene matches. Germline CDR1 reads SGHRS; CDR2 reads YFSETQ. This chain's CDR3 is CASSVGDRGIEQYF. CDR3 nucleotide sequence: TGCGCCAGCAGTGTGGGGGACAGGGGCATCGAGCAGTACTTC.

The chain combines TRBV5-4 with TRBJ2-3; D unclear. Trimming removed 6 bases from V and 0 bases from J, with 8 bases in between. From germline, CDR1 is SGHNT and CDR2 YYREEE (reference sequence). The CDR3 runs to 13 residues. This chain's CDR3 is CASKGASTDTQYF. As DNA, the CDR3 is TGTGCCAGCAAGGGCGCTAGCACAGATACGCAGTATTTT.

Comment on this clone: This same CDR3 is encoded by further DNA sequences in the sample. The rearrangement links TRBV5-1 to TRBJ1-3; D may be TRBD1 (6 bases). The CDR3 runs 15 residues. The V and J ends lost 0 bases and 4 bases respectively, with 11 bases between them. From germline, CDR1 is SGHRS and CDR2 YFSETQ. DNA for the CDR3: TGCGCCAGCAGCTTGGACAGGGCTGCGGGAAACACCATATATTTT. Its protein is CASSLDRAAGNTIYF.

The chain is built from TRBV2 and TRBJ1-2; no definite D call. Germline V gene data show CDR1 as SNHLY and CDR2 as FYNNEI. The CDR3 covers 13 residues. Trimming pared 4 bases from V and 5 bases from J, leaving 11 bases between. The CDR3 here is CASSAAPKYGYTF. The CDR3 DNA reads TGTGCCAGCAGTGCAGCACCGAAGTATGGCTACACCTTC. Supplemented by reference TRBV2 and TRBJ1-2, the full variable domain reads EPEVTQTPSHQVTQMGQEVILRCVPISNHLYFYWYRQILGQKVEFLVSFYNNEISEKSEIFDDQFSVERPDGSNFTLKIRSTKLEDSAMYFCASSAAPKYGYTFGSGTRLTVV.

The chain has TRBV6-5 and TRBJ2-7; 10 bases fit TRBD1. The V segment lost 4 bases and the J segment 2 bases; nucleotides outside the gene matches: 8. The CDR3 is made up of 16 amino acids. Per the germline V gene, CDR1 is MNHEY and CDR2 is SVGAGI. This CDR3 reads CASSWKTGTGAYEQYF. CDR3 in DNA: TGTGCCAGCAGTTGGAAGACCGGGACAGGGGCCTACGAGCAGTACTTC.

This chain connects TRBV19 to TRBJ2-1; D is perhaps TRBD1 (6 bases). CDR1 and CDR2 from the germline V gene are LNHDA and SQIVND (reference sequence). There are 14 residues in the CDR3. Trimming shortened V by 3 bases and J by 7 bases, and 13 bases separated the two germline ends. The chain's CDR3 is CASSIGGGWNEQFF. CDR3 in DNA: TGTGCCAGTAGTATTGGTGGGGGCTGGAATGAGCAGTTCTTC.

The rearrangement joins TRBV7-9 to TRBJ2-1; no reliable D call. The CDR3 extends over 17 amino acids. Trimming took off 10 bases at V and 7 bases at J, with 29 bases between the two ends. The germline V gene has CDR1 SEHNR and CDR2 FQNEAQ (reference sequence). This CDR3 is CATTSPPLPRRNNEQFF. Written as DNA, the CDR3 is TGTGCCACCACGAGCCCCCCGCTCCCGCGCAGGAATAATGAGCAGTTCTTC.

The chain joins TRBV5-1 to TRBJ2-3, with TRBD1 identical over 7 bases. Germline V CDR1 and CDR2: SGHRS, YFSETQ. V shed 4 bases and J 1 base; nucleotides not matched to a gene: 6. This CDR3 spans 15 amino acids. The CDR3 region has the DNA TGCGCCAGCAGCACCCGACAGGGAGGCACAGATACGCAGTATTTT. This codes for CASSTRQGGTDTQYF.

The rearrangement uses TRBV7-6 and TRBJ1-3, with TRBD1 as a possible D gene (6 bases). Germline CDR1 is SGHVS and CDR2 is FNYEAQ. This CDR3 comprises 15 residues. Trimming left V 4 bases short and J 4 bases short, with 14 bases between. As DNA, the CDR3 is TGTGCCAGCAGCTCTAGGGGGTTAAGAGGAAACACCATATATTTT. Residues: CASSSRGLRGNTIYF.

CDR3 region: CASTKDLAGPEQYF. In DNA form, the CDR3 reads TGTGCCAGTACGAAGGACTTAGCAGGGCCCGAGCAGTACTTC. The rearrangement links TRBV13 to TRBJ2-7, with D possibly called TRBD1 or TRBD2 (5 bases each). The V end was cut by 9 bases, the J end by 6 bases, with 21 bases between. The CDR3 contains 14 residues. CDR1 is PRHDT and CDR2 is FYEKMQ in the germline V gene (reference sequence).

The genes are TRBV5-1 and TRBJ2-7, with 13 bases matching TRBD2. This CDR3 is 13 amino acids long. CDR1 is SGHRS and CDR2 is YFSETQ in the germline V gene. Unmatched junction bases numbered 2, after V lost 4 bases and J lost 7 bases. CDR3 bases: TGCGCCAGCAGCCTGGGACTAGCGGGGGAGCAGTACTTC. Protein: CASSLGLAGEQYF.

V and J are TRBV6-6 and TRBJ2-7; D gene uncertain. Germline values: CDR1 MNHNY, CDR2 SVGAGI (reference sequence). V dropped 7 bases and J dropped 0 bases, with 16 bases sitting between them. This CDR3 region has 15 residues. The CDR3 region has the DNA TGTGCCAGCACAAAGGTCCGCCGCAACTCCTACGAGCAGTACTTC. Translating gives CASTKVRRNSYEQYF.

The chain recombines TRBV30 with TRBJ1-5, with D tentatively TRBD1 (5 bases). CDR3 length: 15 amino acids. V was pared by 1 base and J by 7 bases, with 17 bases between. The germline V gene encodes CDR1 GTSNPN and CDR2 SVGIG (reference sequence). The DNA for the CDR3 is TGTGCCTGGAGTGGGCGAGCCAGGGTAAGACAGCCCCAGCATTTT. This codes for CAWSGRARVRQPQHF.

The genes are TRBV7-2 and TRBJ2-2; D gene ambiguous. Germline loops: CDR1 SGHTA, CDR2 FQGNSA. V lost 4 bases and J lost 8, with 14 bases in between. The CDR3 is 14 amino acids. CDR3 sequence: CASSYQGTLGELFF. Here the CDR3 DNA reads TGTGCCAGCAGCTACCAAGGCACCCTAGGGGAGCTGTTTTTT.

This chain joins TRBV7-2 and TRBJ2-1; D not resolved. The CDR3 is 13 amino acids. Germline loops: CDR1 SGHTA, CDR2 FQGNSA. The V end was cut by 3 bases, the J end by 6 bases, with 9 bases between. CDR3 sequence reads: CASSFYARNEQFF. The CDR3 DNA reads as TGTGCCAGCAGCTTTTACGCACGCAATGAGCAGTTCTTC.

V gene TRBV21-1 combines with J gene TRBJ2-7; TRBD2, as called in the table, went unchecked against the DNA. TRBV21-1 is annotated as a pseudogene. The CDR3 has 16 amino acids. The CDR3 nucleotides read TGTGCCAGCAGCAAAGAGCACCCCACGAGCTCCTACGAGCAGTACTTC. Its translation is CASSKEHPTSSYEQYF.

This chain's CDR3 is CASIKEIRGLSYEQYF. The CDR3 DNA is TGTGCCAGCATTAAAGAGATCAGGGGGCTCAGCTACGAGCAGTACTTC. The chain has TRBV2 and TRBJ2-7; 8 positions match TRBD1. Germline CDR1 reads SNHLY; CDR2 reads FYNNEI. This CDR3 has 16 amino acids. V was pared by 7 bases and J by 3 bases, with 14 bases of the junction left unmatched.

This clone was seen just once. The J gene is TRBJ2-5, the V gene TRBV5-1, with 7 bases fitting TRBD2. The CDR3 consists of 15 residues. From germline, CDR1 is SGHRS and CDR2 YFSETQ. V shed 4 bases, J shed 0 bases, and the junction held 6 bases outside the gene matches. The CDR3 is CASSLPRGDQETQYF. CDR3 DNA sequence: TGCGCCAGCAGCCTCCCTCGGGGGGACCAAGAGACCCAGTACTTC.

For the CDR3, the DNA is TGTGCCAGTAGGCTTAACTCTCCCAGCACAGATACGCAGTATTTT. Its translation: CASRLNSPSTDTQYF. The chain is built from TRBV19 and TRBJ2-3; D is unclear. The CDR3 spans 15 residues. The V end lost 6 bases, the J end lost 0 bases, and 13 bases lay between the germline ends. Per germline, CDR1 LNHDA and CDR2 SQIVND (reference sequence).

This chain joins TRBV2 and TRBJ1-5; 11 positions match TRBD1. The CDR3 extends over 16 amino acids. The J segment lost 7 bases and the V segment lost 6 bases, leaving 11 bases of the junction unmatched. The germline V gene encodes CDR1 SNHLY and CDR2 FYNNEI. CDR3 loop: CASRQPGTGGGQPQHF. The CDR3 nucleotides are TGTGCCAGCAGGCAACCCGGGACAGGGGGAGGACAGCCCCAGCATTTT.

The chain recombines TRBV5-1 with TRBJ2-7; TRBD1 is a possible D gene (5 bases). The germline gives CDR1 SGHRS, CDR2 YFSETQ. The CDR3 has 14 residues. V lost 5 bases and J lost 1, with 13 bases in between. The CDR3, as DNA: TGCGCCAGCAGTCCACTCCAGGGTTCCTACGAGCAGTACTTC. It translates to CASSPLQGSYEQYF.

The J gene is TRBJ1-1, the V gene TRBV9, with 7 bases aligning to TRBD1. Unmatched junction bases numbered 3, after V lost 0 bases and J lost 7 bases. Germline V lookup: CDR1 SGDLS, CDR2 YYNGEE. The CDR3 totals 13 residues. DNA of the CDR3: TGTGCCAGCAGCGTAGCAGGGGGGGATGAAGCTTTCTTT. Protein: CASSVAGGDEAFF.

J is TRBJ2-3 and V is TRBV5-1; D gene unclear. V lost 0 bases to trimming and J lost 4 bases, with 6 bases between them. The CDR3 extends over 13 amino acids. Germline-derived CDR1 and CDR2 are SGHRS and YFSETQ. CDR3 DNA sequence: TGCGCCAGCAGCTTGGAAGGAGCAGATACGCAGTATTTT. Translation gives CASSLEGADTQYF.

In this sample, this clone turned up once. This sequence joins TRBV2 and TRBJ1-2; D is undetermined. The V end lost 8 bases, the J end lost 0 bases, and 16 bases lay between the germline ends. The length of the CDR3 is 15 residues. The germline gives CDR1 SNHLY, CDR2 FYNNEI. CDR3 sequence (DNA): TGTGCCAGCGATCAAATTTCCGCGACTAACTATGGCTACACCTTC. This sequence encodes CASDQISATNYGYTF.